These T cell receptor beta chains were read from a single sample in a study of blood T cell repertoires in COVID-19. The assay was immunoSEQ multiplex PCR, and TCRdb's table has in-frame clones only and misses some. The sample carries approximately 31,000 clones, more than 80% recorded once. Material for sequencing was peripheral blood. The receptor set was obtained from a male donor with active COVID-19. CDR3s include the opening cysteine and the closing phenylalanine or tryptophan. Expanded clones get a size class; other rows say once, few or many, or leave the size out.

j_call: TRBJ1-2
clone_size: NA
v_call: TRBV11-2
cdr3_aa: CASSLTQGGYGYTF

j_call: TRBJ2-5
clone_size: once
v_call: TRBV4-1
cdr3_aa: CASSLKLAWGETQYF

j_call: TRBJ2-1
clone_size: NA
v_call: TRBV7-3
cdr3_aa: CASSSQSGGYNEQFF

j_call: TRBJ2-5
clone_size: NA
v_call: TRBV7-9
cdr3_aa: CASRLSSEQETQYF

j_call: TRBJ1-3
clone_size: NA
v_call: TRBV11-2
cdr3_aa: CASSLQVSSGNTIYF

j_call: TRBJ2-4
clone_size: NA
v_call: TRBV7-9
cdr3_aa: CASSLGLAGSLAKNIQYF

j_call: TRBJ2-5
clone_size: NA
v_call: TRBV9
cdr3_aa: CASSRIAGGQETQYF

j_call: TRBJ2-2
clone_size: NA
v_call: TRBV6-6
cdr3_aa: CASSYSNSRGTGELFF

j_call: TRBJ1-4
clone_size: NA
v_call: TRBV19
cdr3_aa: CASSFDRDKLFF

j_call: TRBJ1-1
clone_size: NA
v_call: TRBV7-2
cdr3_aa: CASSPGTEAFF

j_call: TRBJ1-1
clone_size: NA
v_call: TRBV4-1
cdr3_aa: CASSQGRGGYTEAFF

j_call: TRBJ2-5
clone_size: once
v_call: TRBV7-2
cdr3_aa: CASSLAIQRQTQYF

j_call: TRBJ1-1
clone_size: NA
v_call: TRBV2
cdr3_aa: CASRRGPGGYTEAFF

j_call: TRBJ1-1
clone_size: NA
v_call: TRBV11-1
cdr3_aa: CASSDTQGARITEAFF

j_call: TRBJ2-1
clone_size: NA
v_call: TRBV9
cdr3_aa: CASSPRTGAYNEQFF

j_call: TRBJ2-7
clone_size: NA
v_call: TRBV4-3
cdr3_aa: CASSQDASTVYEQYF

j_call: TRBJ1-1
clone_size: NA
v_call: TRBV6-5
cdr3_aa: CASSYARLNTEAFF

j_call: TRBJ2-1
clone_size: NA
v_call: TRBV27
cdr3_aa: CASSFRAGNYNEQFF

j_call: TRBJ1-5
clone_size: NA
v_call: TRBV12-3/TRBV12-4
cdr3_aa: CASSLGDQPQHF

j_call: TRBJ1-5
clone_size: NA
v_call: TRBV7-2
cdr3_aa: CASSLVPGPNQPQHF

j_call: TRBJ2-3
clone_size: few
v_call: TRBV30
cdr3_aa: CAWSRGLAGGTDTQYF

j_call: TRBJ1-6
clone_size: NA
v_call: TRBV6-6
cdr3_aa: CASRSRDSYNSPLHF

j_call: TRBJ1-2
clone_size: NA
v_call: TRBV9
cdr3_aa: CASSTNNGYTF

j_call: TRBJ1-1
clone_size: NA
v_call: TRBV7-3
cdr3_aa: CASSLSGNTEAFF

j_call: TRBJ1-1
clone_size: NA
v_call: TRBV7-9
cdr3_aa: CASSATGYYEAFF

j_call: TRBJ1-5
clone_size: NA
v_call: TRBV14
cdr3_aa: CASSPGSGQPQHF

j_call: TRBJ2-4
clone_size: NA
v_call: TRBV19
cdr3_aa: CASQTSGGALGNIQYF

j_call: TRBJ2-7
clone_size: NA
v_call: TRBV3-1/TRBV3-2
cdr3_aa: CASSLQESSYEQYF

j_call: TRBJ2-3
clone_size: NA
v_call: TRBV29-1
cdr3_aa: CSVESPLTDTQYF

j_call: TRBJ1-5
clone_size: NA
v_call: TRBV11-2
cdr3_aa: CASSHQSSNQPQHF